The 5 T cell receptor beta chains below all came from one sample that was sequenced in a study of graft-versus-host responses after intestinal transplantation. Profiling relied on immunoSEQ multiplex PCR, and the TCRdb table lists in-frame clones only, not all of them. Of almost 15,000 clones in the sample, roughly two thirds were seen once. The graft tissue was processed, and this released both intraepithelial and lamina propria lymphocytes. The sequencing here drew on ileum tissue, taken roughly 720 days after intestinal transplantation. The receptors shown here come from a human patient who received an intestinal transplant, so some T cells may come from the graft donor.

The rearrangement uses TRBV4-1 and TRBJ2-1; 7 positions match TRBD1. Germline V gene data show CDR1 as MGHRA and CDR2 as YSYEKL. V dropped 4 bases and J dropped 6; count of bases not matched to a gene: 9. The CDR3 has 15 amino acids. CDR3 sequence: CASSPRGLWGNEQFF. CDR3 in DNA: TGCGCCAGCAGCCCGAGGGGGCTTTGGGGCAATGAGCAGTTCTTC.

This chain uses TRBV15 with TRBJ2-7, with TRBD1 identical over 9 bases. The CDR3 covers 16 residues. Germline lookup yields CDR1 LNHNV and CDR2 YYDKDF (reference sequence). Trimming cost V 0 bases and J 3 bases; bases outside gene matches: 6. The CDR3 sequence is CATSRDRGTGRYEQYF. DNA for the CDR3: TGTGCCACCAGCAGAGATCGAGGGACAGGGCGCTACGAGCAGTACTTC.

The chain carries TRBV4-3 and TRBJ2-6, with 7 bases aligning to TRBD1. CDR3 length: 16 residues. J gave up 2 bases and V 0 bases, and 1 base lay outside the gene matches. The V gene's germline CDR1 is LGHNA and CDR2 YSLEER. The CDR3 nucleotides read TGCGCCAGCAGCCAAGAACAGGGGACTGGGGCCAACGTCCTGACTTTC. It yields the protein CASSQEQGTGANVLTF.

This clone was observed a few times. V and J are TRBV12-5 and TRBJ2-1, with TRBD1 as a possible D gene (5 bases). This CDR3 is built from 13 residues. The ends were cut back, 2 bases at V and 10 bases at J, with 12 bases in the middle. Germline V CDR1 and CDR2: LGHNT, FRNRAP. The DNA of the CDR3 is TGTGCTAGTGGTTTGTTTGGGGCAAGGGAGCAGTTCTTC. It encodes CASGLFGAREQFF.

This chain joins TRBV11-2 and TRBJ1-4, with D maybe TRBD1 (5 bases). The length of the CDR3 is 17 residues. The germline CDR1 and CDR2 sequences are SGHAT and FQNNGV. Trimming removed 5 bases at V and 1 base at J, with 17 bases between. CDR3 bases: TGTGCCAGCAGCCCACATCGGGGGGAAGGAACTAATGAAAAACTGTTTTTT. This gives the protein CASSPHRGEGTNEKLFF.